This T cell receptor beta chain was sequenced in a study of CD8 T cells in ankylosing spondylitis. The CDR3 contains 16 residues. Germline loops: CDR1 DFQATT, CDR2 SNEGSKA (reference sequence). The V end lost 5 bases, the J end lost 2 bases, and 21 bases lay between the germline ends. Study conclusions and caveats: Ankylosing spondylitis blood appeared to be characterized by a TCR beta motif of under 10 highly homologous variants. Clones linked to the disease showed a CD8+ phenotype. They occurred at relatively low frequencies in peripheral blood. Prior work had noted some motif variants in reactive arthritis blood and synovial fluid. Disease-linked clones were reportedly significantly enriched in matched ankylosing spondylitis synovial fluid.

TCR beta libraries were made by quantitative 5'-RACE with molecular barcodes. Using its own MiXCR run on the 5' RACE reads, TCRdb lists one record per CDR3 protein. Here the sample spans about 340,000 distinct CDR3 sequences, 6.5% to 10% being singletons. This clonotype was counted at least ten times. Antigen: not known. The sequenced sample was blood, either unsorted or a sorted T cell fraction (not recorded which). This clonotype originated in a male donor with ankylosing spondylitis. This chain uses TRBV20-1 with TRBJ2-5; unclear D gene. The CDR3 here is CSAVPISGEGQETQYF. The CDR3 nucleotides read TGCAGTGCTGTCCCCATCTCCGGAGAAGGGCAAGAGACCCAGTACTTC.